The rows below give T cell receptor beta chains drawn from one sample of a study of CDR3 diversity in severe acne. Each CDR3 protein is one row after TCRdb ran MiXCR on the PCR reads. Here the sample spans around 83,000 distinct CDR3 sequences, 45% to 55% being singletons. Material: blood. The receptors originated from a male donor with severe acne vulgaris. The CDR3 runs from the conserved cysteine through the conserved F or W. A D gene is named only where the DNA matches it firmly. Size is omitted from some rows. Given values are once, few, many or a class for expanded clones.

V gene: TRBV6-5; clone size: few; J gene: TRBJ2-1; D gene: TRBD2; CDR3 DNA: TGTGCCAGCAGCCCAGTGACTAGCGGGAGGGCCAATGAGCAGTTCTTC; CDR3 protein: CASSPVTSGRANEQFF
V gene: TRBV20-1; clone size: many; J gene: TRBJ2-5; D gene: TRBD1; CDR3 DNA: TGCAGTGCTAGAGATGGGGGACAGGGAGAGACCCAGTACTTC; CDR3 protein: CSARDGGQGETQYF
V gene: TRBV20-1; clone size: many; J gene: TRBJ2-3; D gene: -; CDR3 DNA: TGCAGTGCTAACGTGGGAGAACAGGCAGATACGCAGTATTTT; CDR3 protein: CSANVGEQADTQYF
V gene: TRBV24-1; clone size: -; J gene: TRBJ1-2; D gene: -; CDR3 DNA: TGTGCCACCAGTGAATCCTCAGGGGGCTACACCTTC; CDR3 protein: CATSESSGGYTF
V gene: TRBV7-8; clone size: many; J gene: TRBJ2-1; D gene: -; CDR3 DNA: TGTGCCAGCAGCTTAGGCAGGAGCGACTACAATGAGCAGTTCTTC; CDR3 protein: CASSLGRSDYNEQFF
V gene: TRBV24-1; clone size: -; J gene: TRBJ1-2; D gene: -; CDR3 DNA: TGTGCCACCAGTGATCGTATCTACACCTTC; CDR3 protein: CATSDRIYTF
V gene: TRBV18; clone size: -; J gene: TRBJ1-6; D gene: TRBD1; CDR3 DNA: TGTGCCAGCTCACCATCGGGACAGCGTTTCGTTAGAGATTCACCCCTCCACTTT; CDR3 protein: CASSPSGQRFVRDSPLHF
V gene: TRBV4-3; clone size: -; J gene: TRBJ2-7; D gene: TRBD1; CDR3 DNA: TGCGCCAGCAGCCAAAGCGACAGGGCCGACCCCTACGAGCAGTACTTC; CDR3 protein: CASSQSDRADPYEQYF
V gene: TRBV2; clone size: many; J gene: TRBJ2-5; D gene: TRBD2; CDR3 DNA: TGTGCCAGCAGTGACAGCGGGAGCGGTGAGACCCAGTACTTC; CDR3 protein: CASSDSGSGETQYF
V gene: TRBV28; clone size: few; J gene: TRBJ2-6; D gene: -; CDR3 DNA: TGTGCCAGCGCTATGAGAGCTGGGGCCAACGTCCTGACTTTC; CDR3 protein: CASAMRAGANVLTF
V gene: TRBV10-1; clone size: -; J gene: TRBJ2-3; D gene: -; CDR3 DNA: TGCGCCAGCAGTGAGTCGTCGGATGTTGCGGTTCGTGATACGCAGTATTTT; CDR3 protein: CASSESSDVAVRDTQYF
V gene: TRBV25-1; clone size: medium-sized; J gene: TRBJ2-7; D gene: -; CDR3 DNA: TGTGCCAGCAGTGAAGATAGGGCCAAGCAGTACTTC; CDR3 protein: CASSEDRAKQYF
V gene: TRBV20-1; clone size: many; J gene: TRBJ1-2; D gene: -; CDR3 DNA: TGCAGTGCTAGTATCGGGTCGCGTGACTATGGCTACACCTTC; CDR3 protein: CSASIGSRDYGYTF
V gene: TRBV29-1; clone size: -; J gene: TRBJ2-7; D gene: TRBD1; CDR3 DNA: TGCAGCGTTGAATCCGGGACAGGGCCCTACGAGCAGTACTTC; CDR3 protein: CSVESGTGPYEQYF
V gene: TRBV4-1; clone size: many; J gene: TRBJ2-7; D gene: -; CDR3 DNA: TGCGCCAGCAGCCAAGAGTCGGGCAGCTCCTACGAGCAGTACTTC; CDR3 protein: CASSQESGSSYEQYF
V gene: TRBV6-1; clone size: few; J gene: TRBJ2-1; D gene: -; CDR3 DNA: TGTGCCAGCAGGGACGGCAGCTCCTACAATGAGCAGCTCTTC; CDR3 protein: CASRDGSSYNEQLF
V gene: TRBV9; clone size: -; J gene: TRBJ2-7; D gene: -; CDR3 DNA: TGTGCCAGCAGCGGCACCGGGACACCGACCTACGAGCAGTACTTC; CDR3 protein: CASSGTGTPTYEQYF
V gene: TRBV7-9; clone size: -; J gene: TRBJ2-2; D gene: TRBD1; CDR3 DNA: TGTGCCAGCAGCCCTCGGACAGGGTTCACCGGGGAGCTGTTTTTT; CDR3 protein: CASSPRTGFTGELFF
V gene: TRBV12-3/TRBV12-4; clone size: -; J gene: TRBJ1-2; D gene: TRBD1; CDR3 DNA: TGTGCCAGCAGACGAGGGACAGGGTTTTCCAATTATGGCTACACCTTC; CDR3 protein: CASRRGTGFSNYGYTF
V gene: TRBV7-8; clone size: -; J gene: TRBJ2-1; D gene: -; CDR3 DNA: TGTGCCAGCAGCCCACGGGGACTCTACAATGAGCAGTTCTTC; CDR3 protein: CASSPRGLYNEQFF
V gene: TRBV20-1; clone size: many; J gene: TRBJ2-3; D gene: -; CDR3 DNA: TGCAGTCCGGTAGGCCCTGGAGCGTATACGCAGTATTTT; CDR3 protein: CSPVGPGAYTQYF
V gene: TRBV2; clone size: many; J gene: TRBJ1-5; D gene: -; CDR3 DNA: TGTGCCAGCAGTGATCGGAGTAGTAACATTCAGCCCCAGCATTTT; CDR3 protein: CASSDRSSNIQPQHF
V gene: TRBV20-1; clone size: -; J gene: TRBJ2-7; D gene: TRBD2; CDR3 DNA: TGCAGTCCGGAGACTAGCGGGAGGGCCTGGTACGAGCAGTACTTC; CDR3 protein: CSPETSGRAWYEQYF
V gene: TRBV12-3/TRBV12-4; clone size: -; J gene: TRBJ1-4; D gene: TRBD1; CDR3 DNA: TGTGCCGCAAGCTCAGAGGGGGCCCAAAATGAAAAACTGTTTTTT; CDR3 protein: CAASSEGAQNEKLFF
V gene: TRBV19; clone size: few; J gene: TRBJ2-7; D gene: -; CDR3 DNA: TGTGCCAGTAGGTCGAGTTGGGGGCCGTACGAGCAGTACTTC; CDR3 protein: CASRSSWGPYEQYF
V gene: TRBV25-1; clone size: once; J gene: TRBJ2-5; D gene: TRBD1; CDR3 DNA: TGTGCCGCTGCGAGACAGGGAGCCGCAGAGACCCAGTACTTC; CDR3 protein: CAAARQGAAETQYF
V gene: TRBV4-2; clone size: many; J gene: TRBJ2-5; D gene: TRBD2; CDR3 DNA: TGTGCCAGCAGCCAAGATCGTGCTAGCGGGAGCGAGACCCAGTACTTC; CDR3 protein: CASSQDRASGSETQYF
V gene: TRBV20-1; clone size: many; J gene: TRBJ2-7; D gene: TRBD2; CDR3 DNA: TGCAGTGCTCGGGTTCAAAAAGCGGGGACGACCTACGAGCAGTACTTC; CDR3 protein: CSARVQKAGTTYEQYF
V gene: TRBV7-3; clone size: -; J gene: TRBJ2-2; D gene: -; CDR3 DNA: TGTGCCAGCAGGCGACCTATGACTTGCTATAACACCGGGGAGCTGGTTTTT; CDR3 protein: CASRRPMTCYNTGELVF
V gene: TRBV11-2; clone size: many; J gene: TRBJ2-1; D gene: -; CDR3 DNA: TGTGCCAGCAGTTCCGGGCGAGAGCAGTTCTTC; CDR3 protein: CASSSGREQFF
V gene: TRBV7-2; clone size: -; J gene: TRBJ2-7; D gene: TRBD2; CDR3 DNA: TGTGCCAGCAGCCCCGGGGAGGGGTACTCCTACGAGCAGTACTTC; CDR3 protein: CASSPGEGYSYEQYF
V gene: TRBV7-9; clone size: once; J gene: TRBJ2-7; D gene: TRBD2; CDR3 DNA: TGTGCCAGCAGCTCTCGACTAGCGGGAGGGCCACACGAGCAGTACTTC; CDR3 protein: CASSSRLAGGPHEQYF
V gene: TRBV25-1; clone size: -; J gene: TRBJ2-2; D gene: -; CDR3 DNA: TGTGCCAGCAGTGGACGAGGTAGTTTGAACACCGGGGAGCTGTTTTTT; CDR3 protein: CASSGRGSLNTGELFF
V gene: TRBV5-1; clone size: many; J gene: TRBJ2-7; D gene: -; CDR3 DNA: TGCGCCAGCAGCTTGGAGCTCAGACGCTACGAGCAGTACTTC; CDR3 protein: CASSLELRRYEQYF
V gene: TRBV9; clone size: -; J gene: TRBJ2-5; D gene: TRBD2; CDR3 DNA: TGTGCCAGCAGCGCCCTAGCGGGAGTAAGAGAGACCCAGTACTTC; CDR3 protein: CASSALAGVRETQYF
V gene: TRBV25-1; clone size: few; J gene: TRBJ2-7; D gene: -; CDR3 DNA: TGTGCCAGCAGTATCCGACCAGACTACGAGCAGTACTTC; CDR3 protein: CASSIRPDYEQYF
V gene: TRBV18; clone size: -; J gene: TRBJ1-2; D gene: TRBD1; CDR3 DNA: TGTGCCAGCTCACCACCGGACAGGGATGGCTACACCTTC; CDR3 protein: CASSPPDRDGYTF
V gene: TRBV11-2; clone size: once; J gene: TRBJ2-5; D gene: -; CDR3 DNA: TGTGCCAGCAGCTCCTCCACCCGGGGCTACCAAGAGACCCAGTACTTC; CDR3 protein: CASSSSTRGYQETQYF
V gene: TRBV20-1; clone size: few; J gene: TRBJ2-7; D gene: -; CDR3 DNA: TGCAGTGCTAGAGTTGATGGGACGGCGTACTTC; CDR3 protein: CSARVDGTAYF
V gene: TRBV28; clone size: -; J gene: TRBJ2-2; D gene: -; CDR3 DNA: TGTGCCAGCAGTTCCGGACAAGCTACCGGGGAGCTGTTTTTT; CDR3 protein: CASSSGQATGELFF
V gene: TRBV29-1; clone size: -; J gene: TRBJ2-7; D gene: TRBD1; CDR3 DNA: TGCAGCCCCGGGACAGGGCGGTACGAGCAGTACTTC; CDR3 protein: CSPGTGRYEQYF
V gene: TRBV6-2/TRBV6-3; clone size: -; J gene: TRBJ2-1; D gene: TRBD2; CDR3 DNA: TGTGCCAGCAGTGGACTAGCGGGAGGAGACGAGCAGTTCTTC; CDR3 protein: CASSGLAGGDEQFF
V gene: TRBV6-5; clone size: few; J gene: TRBJ2-5; D gene: TRBD1; CDR3 DNA: TGTGCCAGCAGTACCCCCGGGACAGGGGAACCAAGGGCCCAGTACTTC; CDR3 protein: CASSTPGTGEPRAQYF
V gene: TRBV2; clone size: few; J gene: TRBJ1-4; D gene: -; CDR3 DNA: TGTGCCAGCAGTAAAACCAGCGGCTCTAATGAAAAACTGTTTTTT; CDR3 protein: CASSKTSGSNEKLFF
V gene: TRBV9; clone size: many; J gene: TRBJ2-3; D gene: -; CDR3 DNA: TGTGCCAGCAGCGGCCTGGGGAGTACAGATACGCAGTATTTT; CDR3 protein: CASSGLGSTDTQYF
V gene: TRBV28; clone size: -; J gene: TRBJ1-5; D gene: -; CDR3 DNA: TGTGCCAGCGGTCCCCAGTTTAGGCTCCAGCATTTT; CDR3 protein: CASGPQFRLQHF
V gene: TRBV25-1; clone size: -; J gene: TRBJ2-6; D gene: -; CDR3 DNA: TGTGCCAGCAGTTCCCCGGGTAGGGGTGGGGCCAACGTCCTGACTTTC; CDR3 protein: CASSSPGRGGANVLTF
V gene: TRBV12-5; clone size: -; J gene: TRBJ2-5; D gene: -; CDR3 DNA: TGTGCGGGGCTCGGGGGCCGTGAGCAAGAGACCCAGTACTTC; CDR3 protein: CAGLGGREQETQYF
V gene: TRBV19; clone size: many; J gene: TRBJ2-1; D gene: -; CDR3 DNA: TGTGCCAGTAGTATTGTTAGCGGCGTCATCAATGAGCAGTTCTTC; CDR3 protein: CASSIVSGVINEQFF
V gene: TRBV29-1; clone size: -; J gene: TRBJ1-5; D gene: -; CDR3 DNA: TGCAGCCCGCAGTGGTCAGGGCTAAGCAATCAGCCCCAGCATTTT; CDR3 protein: CSPQWSGLSNQPQHF
V gene: TRBV10-3; clone size: many; J gene: TRBJ2-7; D gene: -; CDR3 DNA: TGTGCCATCAGTGAGTTGCGGGGTGGTGGCTACGAGCAGTACTTC; CDR3 protein: CAISELRGGGYEQYF
V gene: TRBV9; clone size: -; J gene: TRBJ2-7; D gene: -; CDR3 DNA: TGTGCCAGCAGCGTAGGCGGCAGGGTGGTGGACGAGCAGTACTTC; CDR3 protein: CASSVGGRVVDEQYF
V gene: TRBV12-3/TRBV12-4; clone size: few; J gene: TRBJ1-1; D gene: -; CDR3 DNA: TGTGCCAGCAGTTTAAACTCGAACACTGAAGCTTTCTTT; CDR3 protein: CASSLNSNTEAFF
V gene: TRBV19; clone size: many; J gene: TRBJ1-2; D gene: TRBD1; CDR3 DNA: TGTGCCAGTAGTATAGATCGGGACAGCCCTAGCTATGGCTACACCTTC; CDR3 protein: CASSIDRDSPSYGYTF
V gene: TRBV9; clone size: once; J gene: TRBJ2-5; D gene: -; CDR3 DNA: TGTGCCAGCAGCGTAGTTGGTGGAGAGACCCAGTACTTC; CDR3 protein: CASSVVGGETQYF
V gene: TRBV4-1; clone size: -; J gene: TRBJ2-6; D gene: -; CDR3 DNA: TGCGCCAGCAGCCACTCAGACAGCTCTGGGGCCAACGTCCTGACTTTC; CDR3 protein: CASSHSDSSGANVLTF
V gene: TRBV7-9; clone size: -; J gene: TRBJ1-1; D gene: -; CDR3 DNA: TGTGCCAGCAGCTTAGCGCCGGAGGCTGAAGCCTTCTTT; CDR3 protein: CASSLAPEAEAFF
V gene: TRBV27; clone size: -; J gene: TRBJ2-3; D gene: TRBD1; CDR3 DNA: TGTGCCAGCAGTCCAACCGGGACAGGGGGTTATACGCAGTATTTT; CDR3 protein: CASSPTGTGGYTQYF
V gene: TRBV5-4; clone size: many; J gene: TRBJ2-1; D gene: -; CDR3 DNA: TGTGCCAGCAGCTTGGCTAAGGGGGGGGGTGAGCAGTTCTTC; CDR3 protein: CASSLAKGGGEQFF
V gene: TRBV4-3; clone size: -; J gene: TRBJ2-1; D gene: -; CDR3 DNA: TGCGCCAGCAGCCAAGATTGGCGACTACTATACAATGAGCAGTTCTTC; CDR3 protein: CASSQDWRLLYNEQFF